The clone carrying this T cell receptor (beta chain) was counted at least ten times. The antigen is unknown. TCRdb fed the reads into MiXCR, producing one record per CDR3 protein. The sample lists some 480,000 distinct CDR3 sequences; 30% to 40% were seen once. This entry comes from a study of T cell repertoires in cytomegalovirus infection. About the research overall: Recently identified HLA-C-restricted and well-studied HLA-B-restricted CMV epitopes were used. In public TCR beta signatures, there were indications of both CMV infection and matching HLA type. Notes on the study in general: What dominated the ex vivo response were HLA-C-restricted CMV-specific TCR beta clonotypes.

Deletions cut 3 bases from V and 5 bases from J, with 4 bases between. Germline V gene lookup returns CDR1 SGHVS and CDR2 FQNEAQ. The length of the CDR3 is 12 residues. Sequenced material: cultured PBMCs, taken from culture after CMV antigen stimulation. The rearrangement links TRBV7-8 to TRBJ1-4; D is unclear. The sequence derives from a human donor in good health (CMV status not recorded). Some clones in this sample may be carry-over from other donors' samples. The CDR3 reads CASSFVNEKLFF. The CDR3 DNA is TGTGCCAGCAGCTTTGTGAATGAAAAACTGTTTTTT.